The entry below gives a single TCR beta chain sequence along with its context. This sample stems from a study of blood T cell repertoires in COVID-19. Original processing methods: By means of reference gene primer amplification, nucleated cell counts were estimated. Assay: immunoSEQ multiplex PCR; the TCRdb copy retains only in-frame clones and omits some. V, J and clone size are those of that table, while D and trimming were read from the DNA. The top ten clones hold 8.5% to 10% of a sample with over 200,000 clones, about four fifths of them seen once. Participant age was about 18 to 100 years, and participants resided in fewer than 30 US areas. The TCR comes from a woman aged 45-59 years with acute COVID-19. The specimen was PBMCs or T cells enriched from blood (not recorded which).

This CDR3 is CASSLIQGNEQFF. CDR3 bases: TGTGCCAGCAGCTTAATCCAGGGCAATGAGCAGTTCTTC. The rearrangement joins TRBV7-2 to TRBJ2-1; a possible D gene is TRBD1 (5 bases). Germline V gene lookup returns CDR1 SGHTA and CDR2 FQGNSA. The CDR3 consists of 13 residues. The V end lost 2 bases, the J end lost 6 bases, and 8 bases lay between the germline ends.